What follows are 27 T cell receptor beta chains derived from one specimen sequenced in a study of blood T cell repertoires in COVID-19 (dated by TCRdb to the early 2020s). Receptors were amplified or captured by the immunoSEQ multiplex PCR assay. As stored in TCRdb, this immuneACCESS dataset retains in-frame rearrangements with V and J assigned. A fraction of the clones does not appear; measured against another copy, unresolved V genes explain less than half of the discrepancy, and the remainder lacks a known reason. This sample comprises 250,000 or so clones, around 86% of them detected only once. The ten largest clonotypes hold 1.5% to 2% of the sample. The sequencing sample was made of PBMCs or T cells enriched from blood (not recorded which). These receptors were taken from a woman aged 50 to 60 who had recovered from COVID-19.

This chain links TRBV20-1 with TRBJ1-2; D possibly corresponds to TRBD1 (6 bases). With 3 bases removed from V and 5 bases from J, the gap between germline ends came to 19 bases. This CDR3 region has 15 residues. Germline-derived CDR1 and CDR2 are DFQATT and SNEGSKA (reference sequence). The CDR3 DNA is TGCAGTGCTAGTCTGGGGGCGCGAATCGGGTATGGCTACACCTTC. Amino acids: CSASLGARIGYGYTF.

The count of this clone is one. The chain uses TRBV4-1 and TRBJ2-3, with 9 bases matching TRBD1. V shed 1 base, J shed 8 bases, and the junction held 10 bases outside the gene matches. The CDR3 is 16 amino acids. Looked up from germline, CDR1 is MGHRA and CDR2 is YSYEKL. The CDR3 DNA sequence: TGCGCCAGCAGCCAAGTGGGACAGGGATTCAGGGGTACGCAGTATTTT. Its protein is CASSQVGQGFRGTQYF.

This chain uses TRBV18 with TRBJ1-4; TRBD1 agrees at 10 bases. This CDR3 region has 14 residues. Per germline, CDR1 KGHSH and CDR2 LQKENI. After removal of 3 bases from V and 10 bases from J, the junction contained 5 bases not matched to a gene. The CDR3, as DNA: TGTGCCAGCTCACCCCGCGGACAGGGGGGAAAACTGTTTTTT. Protein: CASSPRGQGGKLFF.

The gene calls are TRBV5-4 and TRBJ2-7; 9 nucleotides agree with TRBD2. This CDR3 region has 15 residues. V shed 0 bases, J shed 4 bases, and the junction held 5 bases outside the gene matches. Germline V lookup: CDR1 SGHNT, CDR2 YYREEE (reference sequence). The CDR3 DNA sequence: TGTGCCAGCAGCTTGGCGGCTAGCGGGATGTACGAGCAGTACTTC. Translated, it gives CASSLAASGMYEQYF.

CDR3: CASSESVRSYNEQFF. The CDR3 DNA sequence: TGTGCCAGCAGTGAATCTGTTCGGTCCTACAATGAGCAGTTCTTC. The J gene is TRBJ2-1, the V gene TRBV2; D unresolved. The CDR3 totals 15 residues. Germline lookup yields CDR1 SNHLY and CDR2 FYNNEI. V lost 2 bases to trimming and J lost 1 base, with 9 bases between them.

This rearrangement joins TRBV6-2 or TRBV6-3 to TRBJ2-2; 11 bases are shared with TRBD2. Germline V gene data show CDR1 as MNHEY and CDR2 as SVGEGT. This CDR3 is 16 amino acids long. Trimming at V came to 2 bases and at J to 4 bases, leaving 3 bases not matched to a gene. The CDR3 DNA reads TGTGCCAGCAGTTACATTAGCGGGAGGGGCACCGGGGAGCTGTTTTTT. Translating gives CASSYISGRGTGELFF.

CDR3 region: CASSQTGTGGERGEKLFF. The DNA of the CDR3 is TGCGCCAGCAGCCAAACCGGGACAGGGGGCGAGCGGGGCGAAAAACTGTTTTTT. V is TRBV4-1 and J is TRBJ1-4, with 12 bases lining up with TRBD1. This CDR3 contains 18 residues. Germline V CDR1 and CDR2: MGHRA, YSYEKL. V trimming: 2 bases; J trimming: 8 bases; junction bases outside the gene matches: 12.

J is TRBJ1-3 and V is TRBV2; D unresolved. V gave up 7 bases and J gave up 0 bases, with 13 bases separating them. Germline values: CDR1 SNHLY, CDR2 FYNNEI. CDR3 size: 15 residues. The chain's CDR3 is CASIWAGSSGNTIYF. In DNA, the CDR3 is TGTGCCAGCATATGGGCAGGAAGCTCTGGAAACACCATATATTTT.

This clone was counted between two and nine times. J is TRBJ1-1 and V is TRBV11-3, with TRBD1 matching over 7 bases. V gave up 5 bases and J gave up 10 bases; unmatched junction bases: 7. CDR1 is SGHNT, CDR2 YENEEA, per germline. CDR3 length equals 12 residues. CDR3 loop: CASSPNGQVAFF. CDR3 DNA sequence: TGTGCCAGCAGCCCGAACGGACAGGTAGCTTTCTTT.

A note on this clone: Additional DNA sequences in this sample encode the identical CDR3. The genes are TRBV3-1 (or the pseudogene TRBV3-2) and TRBJ2-5; D is unclear. The CDR3 is 12 amino acids. Germline CDR1 and CDR2: LGHDT and YNNKEL (reference sequence). Trimming took off 0 bases at V and 5 bases at J, with 4 bases between the two ends. The CDR3 region has the DNA TGTGCCAGCAGCCAAGATGGCGAGACCCAGTACTTC. It codes for CASSQDGETQYF.

The count of this clone is one. The rearrangement uses TRBV15 and TRBJ2-1; 7 bases line up with TRBD2. J lost 6 bases, V lost 5 bases, and 7 bases had no gene match. Looked up from germline, CDR1 is LNHNV and CDR2 is YYDKDF (reference sequence). This CDR3 is built from 14 residues. The chain's CDR3 is CATSLGLEGNEQFF. CDR3 nucleotides: TGTGCCACCAGCTTAGGACTAGAAGGCAATGAGCAGTTCTTC.

The chain employs TRBV5-1 and TRBJ2-1, with D tentatively TRBD2 (5 bases). Germline lookup yields CDR1 SGHRS and CDR2 YFSETQ. Trimming removed 7 bases at V and 4 bases at J, with 15 bases between. The CDR3 is 14 amino acids. For the CDR3, the DNA is TGCGCCAGCCAGAGCGGAGCAGCATACAATGAGCAGTTCTTC. This gives the protein CASQSGAAYNEQFF.

The V gene is TRBV30, the J gene TRBJ2-7; 10 bases match TRBD2. CDR3 length: 13 amino acids. Unmatched junction bases numbered 1, after V lost 2 bases and J lost 3 bases. Germline V CDR1 and CDR2: GTSNPN, SVGIG (reference sequence). CDR3 nucleotide sequence: TGTGCCTGGAGTAGCGGGAGGGACTACGAGCAGTACTTC. Protein product: CAWSSGRDYEQYF. The full variable domain, in which reference TRBV30 and TRBJ2-7 provide the parts outside the CDR3, is SQTIHQWPATLVQPVGSPLSLECTVEGTSNPNLYWYRQAAGRGLQLLFYSVGIGQISSEVPQNLSASRPQDRQFILSSKKLLLSDSGFYLCAWSSGRDYEQYFGPGTRLTVT.

The chain employs TRBV6-6 and TRBJ2-3; 8 positions match TRBD2. This CDR3 is built from 14 residues. The germline gives CDR1 MNHNY, CDR2 SVGAGI (reference sequence). V lost 10 bases, J lost 6 bases, and 12 bases stayed unmatched. CDR3 amino acids: CATIGRVLEDTQYF. For the CDR3, the DNA is TGTGCCACCATCGGGAGGGTCCTTGAGGATACGCAGTATTTT.

V and J are TRBV5-1 and TRBJ2-3; tentative D call: TRBD1 (6 bases). The CDR3 is 18 residues long. The ends were cut back, 1 base at V and 1 base at J, with 19 bases in the middle. Germline V gives CDR1 SGHRS, CDR2 YFSETQ. CDR3 residues: CASSLRLLQGSGTDTQYF. The DNA for the CDR3 is TGCGCCAGCAGCTTGAGACTGCTTCAGGGGTCGGGCACAGATACGCAGTATTTT. The whole variable domain, remainder taken from reference TRBV5-1 and TRBJ2-3, is KAGVTQTPRYLIKTRGQQVTLSCSPISGHRSVSWYQQTPGQGLQFLFEYFSETQRNKGNFPGRFSGRQFSNSRSEMNVSTLELGDSALYLCASSLRLLQGSGTDTQYFGPGTRLTVL.

V is TRBV14 and J is TRBJ1-2; 7 nucleotides align to TRBD1. Trimming took 1 base from V and 7 from J; bases not matched to a gene: 6. The CDR3 spans 14 residues. CDR1 is SGHDN and CDR2 is FVKESK in the germline V gene. Here the CDR3 DNA reads TGTGCCAGCAGCCAAGGGACAGGTCGGGGTGGCTACACCTTC. Its protein is CASSQGTGRGGYTF.

V usage is TRBV4-3 and J usage is TRBJ2-3; a possible D gene is TRBD2 (5 bases). The germline gives CDR1 LGHNA, CDR2 YSLEER. There are 14 residues in the CDR3. Trimming left V 1 base short and J 7 bases short, with 12 bases between. The CDR3 DNA is TGCGCCAGCAGCCAAGCGGGGTACACCAATACGCAGTATTTT. Its protein is CASSQAGYTNTQYF.

V gene TRBV10-3 combines with J gene TRBJ2-2; TRBD1 might be the D (6 bases). V was pared by 4 bases and J by 4 bases, with 7 bases between. The CDR3 covers 13 residues. The germline V gene encodes CDR1 ENHRY and CDR2 SYGVKD. CDR3 loop: CAISAGVTGELFF. The CDR3 DNA follows: TGTGCCATCAGTGCAGGGGTCACCGGGGAGCTGTTTTTT.

The gene calls are TRBV5-8 and TRBJ1-1; D remains unclear. Between the trimmed V and J ends, which lost 4 bases and 7 bases, there was a span of 11 bases. Germline-derived CDR1 and CDR2 are SGHTS and YDEGEE. This CDR3 is 12 amino acids long. This CDR3 is CASSQRVGEAFF. The CDR3 DNA reads as TGTGCCAGCAGCCAGCGGGTTGGTGAAGCTTTCTTT.

The rearrangement uses TRBV5-1 and TRBJ2-1; D not certain. Germline assignment: CDR1 SGHRS and CDR2 YFSETQ. Trimming cost V 6 bases and J 9 bases, with 10 bases left between them. The length of the CDR3 is 11 residues. The CDR3 DNA sequence: TGCGCCAGCAAAGATGGCTTTGAGCAGTTCTTC. Its translation: CASKDGFEQFF.

The rearrangement joins TRBV7-6 to TRBJ2-1; 11 positions agree with TRBD2. CDR3 length: 15 residues. After removal of 4 bases from V and 4 bases from J, the junction contained 3 bases not matched to a gene. The germline gives CDR1 SGHVS, CDR2 FNYEAQ. The chain's CDR3 is CASSYTSGSYNEQFF. The CDR3, as DNA: TGTGCCAGCAGCTATACTAGCGGGAGTTACAATGAGCAGTTCTTC.

The gene calls are TRBV7-9 and TRBJ1-1; TRBD1 matches 8 bases. J was trimmed by 11 bases and V by 5 bases; bases with no gene match: 10. The CDR3 contains 13 residues. Germline V lookup: CDR1 SEHNR, CDR2 FQNEAQ (reference sequence). The DNA for the CDR3 is TGTGCCAGCAGCCTTAATCAGGGGGCCGGGGCTTTCTTT. This codes for CASSLNQGAGAFF.

The rearrangement joins TRBV5-5 to TRBJ2-1; 12 nucleotides align to TRBD1. Germline V gene lookup returns CDR1 SGHKS and CDR2 YYEKEE (reference sequence). The CDR3 spans 15 residues. V trimming: 0 bases; J trimming: 9 bases; junction bases outside the gene matches: 4. CDR3: CASSLGGQGAGEQFF. CDR3 DNA: TGTGCCAGCAGCTTGGGGGGACAGGGGGCTGGTGAGCAGTTCTTC.

The chain recombines TRBV29-1 with TRBJ1-5, with D maybe TRBD1 (6 bases). The germline CDR1 and CDR2 sequences are SQVTM and ANQGSEA. The CDR3 sequence is 14 residues long. V lost 6 bases and J lost 2, with 14 bases in between. In DNA, the CDR3 is TGCAGCGTCACCATAGCAGGGGGCAATCAGCCCCAGCATTTT. It encodes CSVTIAGGNQPQHF.

The chain is built from TRBV7-9 and TRBJ1-4; D is unresolved. Trimming took 5 bases from V and 5 from J, leaving 21 bases between them. The CDR3 totals 17 residues. The germline V gene has CDR1 SEHNR and CDR2 FQNEAQ (reference sequence). CDR3 in DNA: TGTGCCAGCAGCCCCCGGGCCCGGGGAAAATCAAATGAAAAACTGTTTTTT. Protein product: CASSPRARGKSNEKLFF.

The J gene is TRBJ1-2, the V gene TRBV27; possible D gene TRBD1, 6 bases. Trimming removed 6 bases at V and 4 bases at J, with 15 bases between. Per the germline V gene, CDR1 is MNHEY and CDR2 is SMNVEV (reference sequence). CDR3 length equals 14 residues. The CDR3 sequence: CASSTGLVGYGYTF. The CDR3 bases are TGTGCCAGCAGCACAGGGCTCGTCGGCTATGGCTACACCTTC.

The chain uses TRBV19 and TRBJ1-1, with a weak D call TRBD1 (6 bases). This CDR3 is 16 amino acids long. Germline CDR1 LNHDA, CDR2 SQIVND (reference sequence). V lost 10 bases and J lost 0, with 21 bases in between. The CDR3 nucleotides read TGTGCCACCCTGTCTTGGGACAAGGGGATGAACACTGAAGCTTTCTTT. Translation: CATLSWDKGMNTEAFF. The whole variable domain, remainder taken from reference TRBV19 and TRBJ1-1, is DGGITQSPKYLFRKEGQNVTLSCEQNLNHDAMYWYRQDPGQGLRLIYYSQIVNDFQKGDIAEGYSVSREKKESFPLTVTSAQKNPTAFYLCATLSWDKGMNTEAFFGQGTRLTVV.